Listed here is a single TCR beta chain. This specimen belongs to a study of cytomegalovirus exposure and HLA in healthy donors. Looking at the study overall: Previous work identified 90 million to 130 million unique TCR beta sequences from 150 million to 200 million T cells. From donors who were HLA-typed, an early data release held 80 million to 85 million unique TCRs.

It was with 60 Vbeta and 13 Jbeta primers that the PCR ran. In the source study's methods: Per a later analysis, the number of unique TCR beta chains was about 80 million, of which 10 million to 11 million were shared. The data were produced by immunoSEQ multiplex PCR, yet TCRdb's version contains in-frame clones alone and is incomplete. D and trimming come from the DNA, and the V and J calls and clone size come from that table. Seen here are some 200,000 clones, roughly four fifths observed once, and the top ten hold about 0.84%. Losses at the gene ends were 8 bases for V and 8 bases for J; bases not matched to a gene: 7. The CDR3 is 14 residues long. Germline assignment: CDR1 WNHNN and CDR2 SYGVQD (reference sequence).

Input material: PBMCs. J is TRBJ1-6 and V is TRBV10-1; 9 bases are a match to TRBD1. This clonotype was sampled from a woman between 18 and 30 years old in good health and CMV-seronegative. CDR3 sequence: CASFVTGGDSPLHF. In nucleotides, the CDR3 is TGCGCCAGCTTCGTTACAGGGGGCGATTCACCCCTCCACTTT.